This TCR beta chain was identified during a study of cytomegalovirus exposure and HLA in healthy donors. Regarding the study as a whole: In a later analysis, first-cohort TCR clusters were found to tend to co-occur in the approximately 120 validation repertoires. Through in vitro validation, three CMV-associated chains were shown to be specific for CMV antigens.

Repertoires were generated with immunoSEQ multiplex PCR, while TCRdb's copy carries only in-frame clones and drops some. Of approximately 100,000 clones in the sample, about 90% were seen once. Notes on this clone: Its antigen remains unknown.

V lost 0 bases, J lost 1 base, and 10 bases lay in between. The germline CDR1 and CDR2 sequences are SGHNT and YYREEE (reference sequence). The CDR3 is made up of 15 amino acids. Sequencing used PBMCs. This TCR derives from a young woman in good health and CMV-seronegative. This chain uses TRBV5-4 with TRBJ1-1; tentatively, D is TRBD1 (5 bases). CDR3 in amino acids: CASSLATGGNTEAFF. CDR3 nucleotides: TGTGCCAGCAGCTTGGCGACCGGGGGGAACACTGAAGCTTTCTTT.